This entry lists 13 T cell receptor beta chains sequenced from one sample in a study of control samples from healthy donors and cancer patients. Libraries were prepared by immunoSEQ multiplex PCR; TCRdb keeps only in-frame clonotypes and omits some of them. The sample lists 120,000 to 150,000 clones, roughly 94% occurring once. The specimen sequenced was blood. The receptor source for this set is a man aged 40-55 years in good health.

The chain couples TRBV4-2 to TRBJ2-6; perhaps TRBD2 as D (5 bases). Germline values: CDR1 LGHNA, CDR2 YNFKEQ. With 0 bases removed from V and 2 bases from J, the gap between germline ends came to 17 bases. This CDR3 is built from 19 residues. CDR3 protein: CASSQDHRGSQTGANVLTF. CDR3 DNA sequence: TGTGCCAGCAGCCAAGATCATCGGGGTTCGCAAACTGGGGCCAACGTCCTGACTTTC.

The V call is TRBV18, the J call TRBJ2-2; weak D call: TRBD2 (5 bases). Trimming stripped 4 bases from V and 0 bases from J, with 6 bases between. In germline, CDR1 is KGHSH, CDR2 LQKENI. The length of the CDR3 is 14 residues. The CDR3 DNA reads as TGTGCCAGCTCACACGGGACGAACACCGGGGAGCTGTTTTTT. It encodes CASSHGTNTGELFF. Full variable domain (outside the CDR3, taken from reference TRBV18 and TRBJ2-2): NAGVMQNPRHLVRRRGQEARLRCSPMKGHSHVYWYRQLPEEGLKFMVYLQKENIIDESGMPKERFSAEFPKEGPSILRIQQVVRGDSAAYFCASSHGTNTGELFFGEGSRLTVL.

The V call is TRBV9, the J call TRBJ2-5, with D possibly TRBD2 on 5 matching bases. The CDR3 runs 15 residues. Per the germline V gene, CDR1 is SGDLS and CDR2 is YYNGEE. V lost 0 bases, J lost 4 bases, and 13 bases lay in between. This CDR3 is CASSVGLAGAETQYF. CDR3 bases: TGTGCCAGCAGCGTAGGTTTGGCGGGCGCAGAGACCCAGTACTTC.

This clone came up once. The rearrangement joins TRBV27 to TRBJ1-5, with no clear D. This CDR3 is built from 13 residues. Between the trimmed V and J ends, which lost 3 bases and 6 bases, there was a span of 9 bases. Germline V gene lookup returns CDR1 MNHEY and CDR2 SMNVEV (reference sequence). This CDR3 is CASSFEGGQPQHF. DNA for the CDR3: TGTGCCAGCAGTTTCGAGGGCGGTCAGCCCCAGCATTTT.

V and J are TRBV7-3 and TRBJ2-2, with TRBD1 identical over 9 bases. Germline assignment: CDR1 SGHTA and CDR2 FQGTGA. The V segment lost 0 bases and the J segment 3 bases; nucleotides outside the gene matches: 5. The CDR3 totals 17 residues. The CDR3 DNA reads TGTGCCAGCAGCTTAACTCGGGACAGGGCGGACACCGGGGAGCTGTTTTTT. Translated, it gives CASSLTRDRADTGELFF. Together with reference TRBV7-3 and TRBJ2-2, the CDR3 gives the full variable domain: GAGVSQTPSNKVTEKGKYVELRCDPISGHTALYWYRQSLGQGPEFLIYFQGTGAADDSGLPNDRFFAVRPEGSVSTLKIQRTERGDSAVYLCASSLTRDRADTGELFFGEGSRLTVL.

The V and J genes are TRBV14 and TRBJ1-3; no firm D call. V was trimmed by 4 bases and J by 5 bases, leaving 9 bases between them. CDR3 size: 13 residues. The germline gives CDR1 SGHDN, CDR2 FVKESK. As DNA, the CDR3 is TGTGCCAGCAGCCCAGACATGAGAAACACCATATATTTT. This sequence encodes CASSPDMRNTIYF.

This chain uses TRBV5-6 with TRBJ2-5; TRBD1 aligns across 7 bases. CDR1 and CDR2 from the germline V gene are SGHDT and YYEEEE. The CDR3 length is 16 residues. With V trimmed by 6 bases and J by 0 bases, 11 bases remained unmatched. The CDR3 here is CASTPRDRAYQETQYF. The CDR3 nucleotides are TGTGCCAGCACCCCCCGGGACAGAGCGTACCAAGAGACCCAGTACTTC.

V gene TRBV18 combines with J gene TRBJ1-1, with D unclear. V gave up 4 bases and J gave up 4 bases, with 10 bases separating them. CDR1 is KGHSH, CDR2 LQKENI, per germline. The CDR3 is 13 residues long. The CDR3 region is CASSRSMSTEAFF. The CDR3 DNA sequence: TGTGCCAGCTCACGGTCTATGAGCACTGAAGCTTTCTTT. The complete variable domain, with remaining parts taken from reference TRBV18 and TRBJ1-1, reads NAGVMQNPRHLVRRRGQEARLRCSPMKGHSHVYWYRQLPEEGLKFMVYLQKENIIDESGMPKERFSAEFPKEGPSILRIQQVVRGDSAAYFCASSRSMSTEAFFGQGTRLTVV.

The chain couples TRBV18 to TRBJ2-7; unclear D gene. Germline V gene lookup returns CDR1 KGHSH and CDR2 LQKENI. The length of the CDR3 is 15 residues. Deletions cut 3 bases from V and 1 base from J, with 13 bases between. CDR3 coding DNA: TGTGCCAGCTCACCCAGTCTGGATGTTTCCTACGAGCAGTACTTC. It specifies CASSPSLDVSYEQYF.

The V call is TRBV7-3, the J call TRBJ2-3; maybe TRBD2 (6 bases). Germline CDR1 and CDR2: SGHTA and FQGTGA. Trimming took off 8 bases at V and 2 bases at J, with 26 bases between the two ends. This CDR3 comprises 18 residues. CDR3: CASGSSGEPADDTDTQYF. The CDR3 nucleotides are TGTGCCAGCGGGTCTTCGGGAGAACCCGCCGACGACACAGATACGCAGTATTTT.

CDR3 in DNA: TGTGCCAGCAACCCGGCGGTTGGGGTTGAGGAGACCCAGTACTTC. Protein product: CASNPAVGVEETQYF. V is TRBV7-9 and J is TRBJ2-5; D is uncertain. The V end lost 7 bases, the J end lost 5 bases, and 20 bases lay between the germline ends. This CDR3 is 15 amino acids long. CDR1 and CDR2 from the germline V gene are SEHNR and FQNEAQ (reference sequence).

The chain recombines TRBV6-5 with TRBJ2-1; TRBD1 aligns across 7 bases. The length of the CDR3 is 15 residues. Germline V gives CDR1 MNHEY, CDR2 SVGAGI. After removal of 6 bases from V and 5 bases from J, the junction contained 10 bases not matched to a gene. The CDR3 DNA reads TGTGCCAGCAGCTCAGGGGGTTTCGGAGACAATGAGCAGTTCTTC. Residues: CASSSGGFGDNEQFF.

The chain carries TRBV15 and TRBJ2-1; 10 bases map to TRBD2. Germline CDR1 reads LNHNV; CDR2 reads YYDKDF (reference sequence). V lost 0 bases to trimming and J lost 16 bases; unmatched junction nucleotides: 9. CDR3 size: 14 residues. CDR3 sequence: CATSRDQASGGIFF. The CDR3 bases are TGTGCCACCAGCAGAGATCAGGCTAGCGGGGGCATTTTCTTC.